This T cell receptor beta chain was recovered during a study of CD4 T cells in relation to SARS-CoV-2 and coronaviruses. Turning to the study itself: Convalescent patients were fewer than ten males and 4 females; two were Hispanic. General observations from the study: Each donor contributed either pre-pandemic or post-infection samples, not both. Compared with monoreactive clones, crossreactive clones showed significantly weaker SARS-CoV-2 expansion.

This CDR3 comprises 17 residues. CDR1 and CDR2 from the germline V gene are SGHAT and FQNNGV. The V and J ends lost 5 bases and 1 base, in that order; junction bases with no gene match: 9. Measured with immunoSEQ multiplex PCR; TCRdb has only the in-frame clones, and not every one. The sample holds about 43,000 clones; around 79% are singletons and the top ten take about 1.5%. In the case of this clone: Its antigen is undetermined.

This receptor was taken from an adult with COVID-19. The chain links TRBV11-2 to TRBJ2-1; 9 nucleotides match TRBD2. Sequencing was carried out using naive CD4+ T cells from PBMCs, cultured in vitro. Documented subset: naive CD4+ T cells isolated by negative enrichment. Written as DNA, the CDR3 is TGTGCCAGCAGCGCCTCGTTTAGCGGGAGTTCCTACAATGAGCAGTTCTTC. Translated, it gives CASSASFSGSSYNEQFF.